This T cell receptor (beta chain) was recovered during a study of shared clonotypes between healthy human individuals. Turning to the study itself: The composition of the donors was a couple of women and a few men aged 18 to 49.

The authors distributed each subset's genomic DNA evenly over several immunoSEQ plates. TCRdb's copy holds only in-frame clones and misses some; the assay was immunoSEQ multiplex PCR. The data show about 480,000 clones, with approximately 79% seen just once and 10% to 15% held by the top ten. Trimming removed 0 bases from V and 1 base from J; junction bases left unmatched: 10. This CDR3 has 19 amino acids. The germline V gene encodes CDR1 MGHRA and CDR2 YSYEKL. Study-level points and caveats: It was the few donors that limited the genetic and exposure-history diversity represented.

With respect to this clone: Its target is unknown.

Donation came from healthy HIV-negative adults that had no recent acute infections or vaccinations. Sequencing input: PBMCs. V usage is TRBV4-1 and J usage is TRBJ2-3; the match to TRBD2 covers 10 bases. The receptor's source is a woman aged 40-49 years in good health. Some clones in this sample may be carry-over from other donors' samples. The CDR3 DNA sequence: TGCGCCAGCAGCCAAGACGAGGCTAGCGGGAGTATGGGCACAGATACGCAGTATTTT. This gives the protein CASSQDEASGSMGTDTQYF.